This TCR beta chain was retrieved from a study of shared clonotypes between healthy human individuals. The overall study: Ranging from 18 to 49 in age, donors were two women and a few men. General observations from the study: Richness estimates generally favored naive over memory subsets. How much donors shared clonotypes was expected to be affected by sequencing depth.

Notes on this clone: What it binds is unknown.

The CDR3 is 13 residues long. Between the trimmed V and J ends, which lost 2 bases and 4 bases, there was a span of 8 bases. CDR1 and CDR2 from the germline V gene are LNHDA and SQIVND (reference sequence). Produced via immunoSEQ multiplex PCR; TCRdb's table is partial and in-frame only. The top ten hold more than 0.45% of the sample, which has some 1,100,000 clones, 75% to 80% seen once. The TCR originated in a young man in good health. Some clones in this sample may be carry-over from other donors' samples. Input material: memory CD4+ T cells from PBMCs. Documented subset: CD45RA-negative fraction. The V gene is TRBV19, the J gene TRBJ1-1; D is unclear. The CDR3 protein is CASSISLSTEAFF. The CDR3 DNA is TGTGCCAGTAGTATAAGTTTATCCACTGAAGCTTTCTTT.